This passage covers 32 T cell receptor beta chains from one sample sequenced in a study of cytomegalovirus exposure and HLA in healthy donors. The PCR ran on 60 Vbeta and 13 Jbeta primers. The repertoire was sequenced with immunoSEQ multiplex PCR; TCRdb's copy has only in-frame clones and lacks some. The sample shows over 75,000 clones, approximately 85% of them seen only once. Material: PBMCs. The receptors were gathered from a woman aged 18-29 years in good health and CMV-seropositive.

V usage is TRBV10-3 and J usage is TRBJ1-2, with D maybe TRBD1 (5 bases). Germline lookup yields CDR1 ENHRY and CDR2 SYGVKD. This CDR3 has 14 amino acids. V lost 0 bases and J lost 6, with 11 bases in between. CDR3 residues: CAISESMGLNGYTF. The CDR3, as DNA: TGTGCCATCAGTGAGTCAATGGGGCTGAATGGCTACACCTTC.

The chain carries TRBV6-1 and TRBJ2-3; 11 bases agree with TRBD2. Germline lookup yields CDR1 MNHNS and CDR2 SASEGT. The CDR3 is made up of 18 amino acids. J was trimmed by 2 bases and V by 3 bases; bases with no gene match: 10. The CDR3 loop reads CASSDLAGGGGYTDTQYF. The CDR3 region has the DNA TGTGCCAGCAGTGATTTAGCGGGAGGGGGAGGGTACACAGATACGCAGTATTTT.

This clone was seen once. The V gene is TRBV28, the J gene TRBJ2-7; TRBD2 agrees at 8 bases. Per the germline V gene, CDR1 is MDHEN and CDR2 is SYDVKM. The V and J ends lost 7 bases and 6 bases, in that order; junction bases with no gene match: 5. There are 12 residues in the CDR3. Here the CDR3 reads CASTGLAPEQYF. CDR3 bases: TGTGCCAGCACCGGACTAGCTCCCGAGCAGTACTTC.

This clone was detected only once. V gene TRBV6-5 combines with J gene TRBJ2-2, with TRBD2 matching over 9 bases. This CDR3 is 13 amino acids long. The junction had 3 bases not matched to a gene; V was cut back by 2 bases and J by 11 bases. Germline loops: CDR1 MNHEY, CDR2 SVGAGI. CDR3: CASSYGRGGELFF. The DNA for the CDR3 is TGTGCCAGCAGTTACGGGCGGGGGGGAGAGCTGTTTTTT.

The chain combines TRBV9 with TRBJ1-2, with D possibly being TRBD1 (5 bases). V was pared by 4 bases and J by 3 bases, with 19 bases between. CDR3 size: 16 residues. Germline loops: CDR1 SGDLS, CDR2 YYNGEE. The CDR3 loop is CASSNLGSWGDYGYTF. As DNA, the CDR3 is TGTGCCAGCAGCAACTTGGGAAGTTGGGGGGACTATGGCTACACCTTC.

The chain links TRBV16 to TRBJ2-7, with 9 bases lining up with TRBD1. Trimming removed 8 bases from V and 3 bases from J; junction bases left unmatched: 5. The CDR3 covers 13 residues. Germline loops: CDR1 KGHSY, CDR2 FQNENV. The CDR3 loop is CASSRQGDYEQYF. DNA of the CDR3: TGTGCCAGCTCCCGACAGGGGGACTACGAGCAGTACTTC.

The chain recombines TRBV5-1 with TRBJ2-7; TRBD1 matches 7 bases. Losses at the gene ends were 0 bases for V and 1 base for J; bases not matched to a gene: 1. This CDR3 contains 14 residues. Germline assignment: CDR1 SGHRS and CDR2 YFSETQ. CDR3 nucleotide sequence: TGCGCCAGCAGCTTGGGGGACAGTTCCTACGAGCAGTACTTC. Protein sequence: CASSLGDSSYEQYF. The whole variable domain, filled in from reference TRBV5-1 and TRBJ2-7, reads KAGVTQTPRYLIKTRGQQVTLSCSPISGHRSVSWYQQTPGQGLQFLFEYFSETQRNKGNFPGRFSGRQFSNSRSEMNVSTLELGDSALYLCASSLGDSSYEQYFGPGTRLTVT.

This clone was recorded once. V and J are TRBV6-5 and TRBJ2-7; 7 bases map to TRBD1. J was trimmed by 1 base and V by 6 bases; bases with no gene match: 6. This CDR3 is built from 14 residues. Germline CDR1 reads MNHEY; CDR2 reads SVGAGI. Written as DNA, the CDR3 is TGTGCCAGCAGGCGACAGGACAGGTCCTACGAGCAGTACTTC. Protein product: CASRRQDRSYEQYF.

This sequence joins TRBV6-5 and TRBJ2-2; 8 nucleotides agree with TRBD1. Germline V CDR1 and CDR2: MNHEY, SVGAGI. The J segment lost 5 bases and the V segment lost 6 bases, leaving 8 bases of the junction unmatched. This CDR3 comprises 15 residues. DNA of the CDR3: TGTGCCAGCAGCCGGGGACAGGTGGGGACCGGGGAGCTGTTTTTT. This sequence encodes CASSRGQVGTGELFF.

For the CDR3, the DNA is TGTGCCAGCTCAAATCCGGTGAGGCTTAACTATGGCTACACCTTC. Protein product: CASSNPVRLNYGYTF. V gene TRBV18 combines with J gene TRBJ1-2; D gene unclear. Trimming stripped 5 bases from V and 1 base from J, with 14 bases between. The germline V gene has CDR1 KGHSH and CDR2 LQKENI. CDR3 length: 15 residues.

The CDR3 DNA is TGTGCCAGTAGTCCGGGACAGAACACCGGGGAGCTGTTTTTT. Translated, it gives CASSPGQNTGELFF. The chain recombines TRBV19 with TRBJ2-2, with D perhaps TRBD1 (6 bases). The V gene lost 5 bases and the J gene lost 1 base, with 8 bases spanning the gap. This CDR3 is built from 14 residues. CDR1 and CDR2 (germline): LNHDA, SQIVND (reference sequence).

This chain connects TRBV14 to TRBJ2-7, with D hard to call. V dropped 0 bases and J dropped 1 base, with 7 bases sitting between them. In germline, CDR1 is SGHDN, CDR2 FVKESK. The CDR3 consists of 14 residues. CDR3 DNA: TGTGCCAGCAGCCAAGAATACGGTTCCTACGAGCAGTACTTC. It translates to CASSQEYGSYEQYF.

This clone was picked up one time. DNA of the CDR3: TGTGCCAGCAGTGAAGGGACAGGGGGATACGAGCAGTACTTC. Amino acid sequence: CASSEGTGGYEQYF. V is TRBV6-1 and J is TRBJ2-7; TRBD1 aligns across 10 bases. The V and J ends lost 1 base and 4 bases, in that order; junction bases with no gene match: 1. Germline V gene lookup returns CDR1 MNHNS and CDR2 SASEGT. The CDR3 loop spans 14 amino acids.

The gene calls are TRBV27 and TRBJ2-7; D may be TRBD1 (6 bases). V gave up 4 bases and J gave up 1 base, with 17 bases separating them. Germline CDR1 MNHEY, CDR2 SMNVEV (reference sequence). The CDR3 runs 16 residues. The CDR3 loop reads CASSSLRDKASYEQYF. CDR3 DNA: TGTGCCAGCAGTTCTCTCCGGGACAAAGCTTCCTACGAGCAGTACTTC.

The chain joins TRBV6-5 to TRBJ1-2, with D unclear. Germline CDR1 is MNHEY and CDR2 is SVGAGI. The CDR3 is 14 amino acids. Trimming removed 2 bases from V and 8 bases from J, with 15 bases in between. The CDR3 protein is CASSYGQRADGYTF. The CDR3 DNA is TGTGCCAGCAGTTACGGGCAGAGGGCTGACGGCTACACCTTC.

CDR3 nucleotides: TGCGCCAGCAGCTTGGGGCACAGGGATCCGAACACCGGGGAGCTGTTTTTT. Protein product: CASSLGHRDPNTGELFF. The chain employs TRBV5-1 and TRBJ2-2, with D possibly being TRBD1 (6 bases). The V gene lost 0 bases and the J gene lost 0 bases, with 12 bases spanning the gap. This CDR3 region has 17 residues. In germline, CDR1 is SGHRS, CDR2 YFSETQ.

The chain recombines TRBV7-9 with TRBJ2-1; 11 nucleotides align to TRBD2. V shed 2 bases, J shed 7 bases, and the junction held 4 bases outside the gene matches. CDR1 and CDR2 from the germline V gene are SEHNR and FQNEAQ (reference sequence). The CDR3 has 15 amino acids. The CDR3 loop is CASSLTLAGGNEQFF. The CDR3, as DNA: TGTGCCAGCAGCTTAACGCTAGCGGGAGGAAATGAGCAGTTCTTC.

This clone was seen just once. The chain employs TRBV6-6 and TRBJ2-1; 7 bases align to TRBD2. Germline CDR1 MNHNY, CDR2 SVGAGI (reference sequence). The CDR3 is made up of 12 amino acids. V dropped 6 bases and J dropped 10; count of bases not matched to a gene: 6. DNA of the CDR3: TGTGCCAGCAGAGTGTCCGGGGGGGAGCAGTTCTTC. Translation: CASRVSGGEQFF.

V is TRBV13 and J is TRBJ2-5, with 11 bases lining up with TRBD1. CDR3 length: 15 residues. With V trimmed by 5 bases and J by 4 bases, 6 bases remained unmatched. Germline values: CDR1 PRHDT, CDR2 FYEKMQ (reference sequence). The DNA for the CDR3 is TGTGCCAGCAGCCACGGACAGGGGGCTAGAGAGACCCAGTACTTC. Its protein is CASSHGQGARETQYF.

The chain recombines TRBV5-6 with TRBJ2-3; D ambiguous. The CDR3 is 16 amino acids. V was trimmed by 4 bases and J by 3 bases, leaving 18 bases between them. Germline CDR1 reads SGHDT; CDR2 reads YYEEEE. The CDR3 loop is CASSDRLGLRTDTQYF. DNA of the CDR3: TGTGCCAGCAGCGACCGACTTGGGTTAAGGACAGATACGCAGTATTTT.

The genes are TRBV27 and TRBJ2-7; D is perhaps TRBD1 (6 bases). V lost 3 bases and J lost 2, with 14 bases in between. In germline, CDR1 is MNHEY, CDR2 SMNVEV (reference sequence). The CDR3 consists of 15 residues. CDR3 loop: CASSFLGQKTYEQYF. The CDR3 coding sequence is TGTGCCAGCAGTTTCCTTGGACAGAAAACCTACGAGCAGTACTTC.

The rearrangement links TRBV5-8 to TRBJ2-7; D remains unclear. Germline CDR1 reads SGHTS; CDR2 reads YDEGEE. The CDR3 is 16 residues long. The V gene lost 5 bases and the J gene lost 0 bases, with 18 bases spanning the gap. The CDR3 DNA reads TGTGCCAGCAGACGTTTGCTGAGAGAGAGCTCCTACGAGCAGTACTTC. Protein: CASRRLLRESSYEQYF. The variable domain in full, with the rest retrieved from reference TRBV5-8 and TRBJ2-7, is EAGVTQSPTHLIKTRGQQATLRCSPISGHTSVYWYQQALGLGLQFLLWYDEGEERNRGNFPPRFSGRQFPNYSSELNVNALELEDSALYLCASRRLLRESSYEQYFGPGTRLTVT.

J is TRBJ2-7 and V is TRBV28, with D maybe TRBD2 (6 bases). The CDR3 has 13 residues. Germline assignment: CDR1 MDHEN and CDR2 SYDVKM. Trimming took 7 bases from V and 7 from J, leaving 17 bases between them. CDR3: CASTSGTRGEQYF. The CDR3 nucleotides read TGTGCCAGCACCTCCGGGACTCGGGGGGAGCAGTACTTC.

J is TRBJ2-3 and V is TRBV30; no clear D gene. The V end lost 1 base, the J end lost 1 base, and 12 bases lay between the germline ends. Germline CDR1 is GTSNPN and CDR2 is SVGIG (reference sequence). The CDR3 has 15 residues. CDR3 sequence (DNA): TGTGCCTGGAGTGCGGCGGAGTGGGGCACAGATACGCAGTATTTT. Translated, it gives CAWSAAEWGTDTQYF.

The chain combines TRBV7-9 with TRBJ2-5; TRBD2 aligns across 12 bases. With V trimmed by 4 bases and J by 5 bases, 5 bases remained unmatched. Per germline, CDR1 SEHNR and CDR2 FQNEAQ (reference sequence). This CDR3 is 15 amino acids long. In DNA, the CDR3 is TGTGCCAGCAGCTCGACTAGCGGGAGTGGTGAGACCCAGTACTTC. This sequence encodes CASSSTSGSGETQYF.

A single count supports this clone. This sequence joins TRBV5-6 and TRBJ2-7, with D perhaps matching TRBD1 (5 bases). Germline CDR1 and CDR2: SGHDT and YYEEEE. The CDR3 is made up of 14 amino acids. V dropped 3 bases and J dropped 2 bases, with 12 bases sitting between them. This CDR3 is CASSYPRAAYEQYF. The CDR3 bases are TGTGCCAGCAGCTACCCCAGGGCTGCCTACGAGCAGTACTTC.

The V call is TRBV10-2, the J call TRBJ2-5, with D possibly matching TRBD1 (6 bases). This CDR3 has 12 residues. Germline V gene sequence: CDR1 WSHSY, CDR2 SAAADI. Trimming left V 3 bases short and J 4 bases short, with 6 bases between. The CDR3 DNA reads as TGCGCCAGCAGTGACAGGGGAGAGACCCAGTACTTC. Protein: CASSDRGETQYF.

This clone was observed a single time. The CDR3 loop is CASSLDREGPKKGYTF. As DNA, the CDR3 is TGTGCCAGCAGCCTCGACAGGGAAGGGCCCAAAAAGGGCTACACCTTC. V usage is TRBV13 and J usage is TRBJ1-2, with 7 nucleotides matching TRBD1. Germline assignment: CDR1 PRHDT and CDR2 FYEKMQ (reference sequence). Trimming at V came to 5 bases and at J to 8 bases, leaving 17 bases not matched to a gene. This CDR3 has 16 amino acids. The full variable domain, in which reference TRBV13 and TRBJ1-2 provide the parts outside the CDR3, is AAGVIQSPRHLIKEKRETATLKCYPIPRHDTVYWYQQGPGQDPQFLISFYEKMQSDKGSIPDRFSAQQFSDYHSELNMSSLELGDSALYFCASSLDREGPKKGYTFGSGTRLTVV.

V usage is TRBV5-1 and J usage is TRBJ2-5, with D possibly TRBD1 on 6 matching bases. The CDR3 length is 13 residues. V dropped 3 bases and J dropped 4 bases, with 10 bases sitting between them. Germline loops: CDR1 SGHRS, CDR2 YFSETQ. Here the CDR3 reads CASSWGPGETQYF. Here the CDR3 DNA reads TGCGCCAGCAGCTGGGGGCCGGGAGAGACCCAGTACTTC.

This sequence joins TRBV2 and TRBJ2-6, with 7 bases that match TRBD1. The CDR3 runs 15 residues. The V and J ends lost 6 bases and 2 bases, in that order; junction bases with no gene match: 4. Per the germline V gene, CDR1 is SNHLY and CDR2 is FYNNEI. CDR3 residues: CASRVGQAGANVLTF. CDR3 coding DNA: TGTGCCAGCAGGGTAGGACAGGCTGGGGCCAACGTCCTGACTTTC.

The chain combines TRBV4-1 with TRBJ2-5, with TRBD2 as a possible D gene (6 bases). V was pared by 4 bases and J by 0 bases, with 12 bases between. The germline CDR1 and CDR2 sequences are MGHRA and YSYEKL. This CDR3 region has 15 residues. Here the CDR3 DNA reads TGCGCCAGCAGCCTGGCGGGGTCGTACCAAGAGACCCAGTACTTC. It yields the protein CASSLAGSYQETQYF.

This clone was seen a handful of times. The rearrangement uses TRBV15 and TRBJ1-1; D not resolved. The germline gives CDR1 LNHNV, CDR2 YYDKDF (reference sequence). There are 14 residues in the CDR3. With 0 bases removed from V and 8 bases from J, the gap between germline ends came to 13 bases. This chain's CDR3 is CATSRDKEGSEAFF. CDR3 in DNA: TGTGCCACCAGCAGAGATAAGGAGGGTTCAGAAGCTTTCTTT. The full variable domain, completed using reference TRBV15 and TRBJ1-1, is DAMVIQNPRYQVTQFGKPVTLSCSQTLNHNVMYWYQQKSSQAPKLLFHYYDKDFNNEADTPDNFQSRRPNTSFCFLDIRSPGLGDTAMYLCATSRDKEGSEAFFGQGTRLTVV.